This entry describes one T cell receptor beta chain. The sample originates from a study of T cells in tuberculosis. Study-level information: T cells were selected with CD1B tetramers loaded with glucose monomycolate. A South African cohort included IGRA-negative adolescents, latently infected IGRA-positive adolescents and adults with active tuberculosis.

Assay used: immunoSEQ multiplex PCR; TCRdb lists only in-frame clones, some missing. The data show about 28,000 clones, 85% to 90% seen once. Germline V lookup: CDR1 MNHNY, CDR2 SVGAGI (reference sequence). The CDR3 is 16 amino acids. The J segment lost 2 bases and the V segment lost 2 bases, leaving 6 bases of the junction unmatched. This receptor was obtained from a donor aged 10-29 years with latent tuberculosis or without tuberculosis infection. V usage is TRBV6-6 and J usage is TRBJ1-5; 7 nucleotides line up with TRBD1. The sequencing sample was made of PBMCs. CDR3 bases: TGTGCCAGCAGTTACACCCTAACAGGGGGCAATCAGCCCCAGCATTTT. Protein sequence: CASSYTLTGGNQPQHF.